These T cell receptor beta chains were read from a single sample in a study of T cell repertoires in ileal Crohn's disease. Produced via immunoSEQ multiplex PCR; TCRdb's table is partial and in-frame only. In the table there are about 3,000 clones, approximately 90% of which are singletons. Sequenced sample: ileal tissue. These receptors were obtained from an adult with Crohn's disease. Each CDR3 is given with its conserved first and last residue. A D gene is named only where the DNA matches it firmly. Clone sizes are given selectively: once, few, many, or a class where the clone is expanded.

NA,TRBJ1-1,NA,12,TRBV9,CASSVAGTEAFF,TGTGCCAGCAGCGTAGCAGGGACTGAAGCTTTCTTT
NA,TRBJ2-1,NA,18,TRBV27,CASSLYPGRRGQNNEQFF,TGTGCCAGCAGTTTATATCCGGGCCGGAGGGGACAAAACAATGAGCAGTTCTTC
TRBD2,TRBJ2-1,few,16,TRBV15,CATSGIGTSGKVEQFF,TGTGCCACCAGCGGCATCGGGACTAGCGGGAAGGTTGAGCAGTTCTTC
NA,TRBJ2-3,NA,16,TRBV27,CASSPGTQVSTDTQYF,TGTGCCAGCAGCCCAGGGACGCAGGTTAGCACAGATACGCAGTATTTT
NA,TRBJ2-5,NA,16,TRBV6-1,CASSELAGATQETQYF,TGTGCCAGCAGTGAACTTGCGGGGGCCACCCAAGAGACCCAGTACTTC
NA,TRBJ2-5,NA,14,TRBV7-2,CASSPTRTGETQYF,TGTGCCAGCAGCCCGACTAGAACGGGGGAGACCCAGTACTTC
NA,TRBJ2-6,NA,15,TRBV28,CASRRKNSGANVLTF,TGTGCCAGCAGACGGAAAAACTCTGGGGCCAACGTCCTGACTTTC
NA,TRBJ2-7,once,12,TRBV7-2,CASSPSSYEQYF,TGTGCCAGCAGCCCGAGCTCCTACGAGCAGTACTTC
NA,TRBJ2-7,once,14,TRBV10-1,CASSDAATTYEQYF,TGCGCCAGCAGTGACGCCGCTACTACCTACGAGCAGTACTTC
NA,TRBJ2-1,NA,13,TRBV29-1,CSVDGGSPNEQFF,TGCAGCGTTGATGGGGGGAGCCCTAATGAGCAGTTCTTC
NA,TRBJ2-7,NA,15,TRBV4-2,CASSSYGGPLYEQYF,TGTGCCAGCAGTTCCTACGGGGGGCCCCTCTACGAGCAGTACTTC
TRBD1,TRBJ2-7,NA,15,TRBV27,CASSPSDRVGYEQYF,TGTGCCAGCAGTCCCTCGGACAGGGTCGGCTACGAGCAGTACTTC
TRBD2,TRBJ2-1,NA,16,TRBV19,CASTKTGQRGGNEQFF,TGTGCCAGTACCAAAACGGGCCAGCGGGGGGGCAATGAGCAGTTCTTC
NA,TRBJ1-4,NA,17,TRBV4-1,CASSQDYLAATNEKLFF,TGCGCCAGCAGCCAAGATTACCTTGCTGCAACTAATGAAAAACTGTTTTTT
TRBD1,TRBJ2-7,NA,14,TRBV29-1,CSVEVGTGLSEQYF,TGCAGCGTTGAAGTAGGGACAGGGCTCTCTGAGCAGTACTTC
TRBD1,TRBJ1-1,NA,16,TRBV7-2,CASSPGPGTGDTEAFF,TGTGCCAGCAGCCCGGGGCCCGGGACAGGGGACACTGAAGCTTTCTTT
NA,TRBJ2-7,NA,13,TRBV18,CASSLKNGGEQYF,TGTGCCAGCTCACTGAAAAACGGGGGAGAGCAGTACTTC
TRBD1,TRBJ1-4,once,14,TRBV28,CASRSGTAYEKLFF,TGTGCCAGCAGGTCCGGGACAGCGTACGAAAAACTGTTTTTT
NA,TRBJ2-6,NA,19,TRBV11-2,CASSLYMTGWSSGANVLTF,TGTGCCAGCAGCTTATACATGACAGGTTGGAGCTCTGGGGCCAACGTCCTGACTTTC
TRBD2,TRBJ2-5,NA,14,TRBV9,CASSDPSGGETQYF,TGTGCCAGCAGCGACCCTAGCGGGGGGGAGACCCAGTACTTC
NA,TRBJ1-1,NA,13,TRBV18,CASSPSVYTEAFF,TGTGCCAGCTCACCGTCCGTCTACACTGAAGCTTTCTTT
NA,TRBJ2-1,NA,13,TRBV7-2,CASSLAALPEQFF,TGTGCCAGCAGCCTGGCGGCGCTGCCTGAGCAGTTCTTC
TRBD1,TRBJ2-1,NA,15,TRBV6-4,CASQPSGGTSNEQFF,TGTGCCAGCCAGCCGTCAGGGGGTACGAGTAATGAGCAGTTCTTC
TRBD2,TRBJ2-7,NA,19,TRBV28,CASSFSLWLTPGLADEQYF,TGTGCCAGCAGTTTTTCGCTCTGGCTGACACCGGGACTAGCGGACGAGCAGTACTTC
NA,TRBJ1-5,NA,15,TRBV5-6,CASSLSPGSNQPQHF,TGTGCCAGCAGCTTGTCCCCAGGATCCAATCAGCCCCAGCATTTT
TRBD2,TRBJ2-3,NA,16,TRBV6-1,CASSGRTSGSVDTQYF,TGTGCCAGCAGTGGAAGGACTAGCGGGAGCGTAGATACGCAGTATTTT
TRBD1,TRBJ1-1,NA,12,TRBV2,CASSATGDKAFF,TGTGCCAGCAGTGCCACAGGGGATAAAGCTTTCTTT
TRBD2,TRBJ2-3,NA,11,TRBV20-1,CSARTSGGQYF,TGCAGTGCCAGGACTAGCGGGGGGCAGTATTTT
TRBD2,TRBJ2-3,NA,15,TRBV11-3,CASSLAGRGEGTQYF,TGTGCCAGCAGCTTAGCTGGGAGGGGCGAGGGTACGCAGTATTTT
NA,TRBJ1-3,once,16,TRBV10-2,CASSFGQYISGNTIYF,TGCGCCAGCTCTTTTGGACAGTATATCTCTGGAAACACCATATATTTT
TRBD1,TRBJ1-3,NA,14,TRBV12-5,CASGLGQGGNTIYF,TGTGCTAGTGGTTTGGGACAGGGTGGAAACACCATATATTTT
TRBD1,TRBJ2-7,NA,14,TRBV5-4,CASSTGQGGYEQYF,TGTGCCAGCAGCACGGGACAGGGAGGGTACGAGCAGTACTTC
TRBD1,TRBJ1-5,NA,19,TRBV2,CASSSDPGQGAVSNQPQHF,TGTGCCAGCTCAAGCGATCCGGGACAGGGGGCCGTGAGCAATCAGCCCCAGCATTTT
TRBD1,TRBJ1-2,NA,16,TRBV5-6,CASSGKQGKANYGYTF,TGTGCCAGCAGCGGGAAACAGGGGAAAGCTAACTATGGCTACACCTTC
NA,TRBJ1-4,NA,16,TRBV5-6,CASSLKRGISNEKLFF,TGTGCCAGCAGCTTAAAGAGGGGGATTTCGAATGAAAAACTGTTTTTT
NA,TRBJ2-1,NA,12,TRBV29-1,CSVLLSYNEQFF,TGCAGCGTTCTGCTCTCGTACAATGAGCAGTTCTTC
NA,TRBJ1-6,large,11,TRBV6-4,CAGGQGSPLHF,TGTGCGGGGGGGCAGGGGTCACCCCTCCACTTT